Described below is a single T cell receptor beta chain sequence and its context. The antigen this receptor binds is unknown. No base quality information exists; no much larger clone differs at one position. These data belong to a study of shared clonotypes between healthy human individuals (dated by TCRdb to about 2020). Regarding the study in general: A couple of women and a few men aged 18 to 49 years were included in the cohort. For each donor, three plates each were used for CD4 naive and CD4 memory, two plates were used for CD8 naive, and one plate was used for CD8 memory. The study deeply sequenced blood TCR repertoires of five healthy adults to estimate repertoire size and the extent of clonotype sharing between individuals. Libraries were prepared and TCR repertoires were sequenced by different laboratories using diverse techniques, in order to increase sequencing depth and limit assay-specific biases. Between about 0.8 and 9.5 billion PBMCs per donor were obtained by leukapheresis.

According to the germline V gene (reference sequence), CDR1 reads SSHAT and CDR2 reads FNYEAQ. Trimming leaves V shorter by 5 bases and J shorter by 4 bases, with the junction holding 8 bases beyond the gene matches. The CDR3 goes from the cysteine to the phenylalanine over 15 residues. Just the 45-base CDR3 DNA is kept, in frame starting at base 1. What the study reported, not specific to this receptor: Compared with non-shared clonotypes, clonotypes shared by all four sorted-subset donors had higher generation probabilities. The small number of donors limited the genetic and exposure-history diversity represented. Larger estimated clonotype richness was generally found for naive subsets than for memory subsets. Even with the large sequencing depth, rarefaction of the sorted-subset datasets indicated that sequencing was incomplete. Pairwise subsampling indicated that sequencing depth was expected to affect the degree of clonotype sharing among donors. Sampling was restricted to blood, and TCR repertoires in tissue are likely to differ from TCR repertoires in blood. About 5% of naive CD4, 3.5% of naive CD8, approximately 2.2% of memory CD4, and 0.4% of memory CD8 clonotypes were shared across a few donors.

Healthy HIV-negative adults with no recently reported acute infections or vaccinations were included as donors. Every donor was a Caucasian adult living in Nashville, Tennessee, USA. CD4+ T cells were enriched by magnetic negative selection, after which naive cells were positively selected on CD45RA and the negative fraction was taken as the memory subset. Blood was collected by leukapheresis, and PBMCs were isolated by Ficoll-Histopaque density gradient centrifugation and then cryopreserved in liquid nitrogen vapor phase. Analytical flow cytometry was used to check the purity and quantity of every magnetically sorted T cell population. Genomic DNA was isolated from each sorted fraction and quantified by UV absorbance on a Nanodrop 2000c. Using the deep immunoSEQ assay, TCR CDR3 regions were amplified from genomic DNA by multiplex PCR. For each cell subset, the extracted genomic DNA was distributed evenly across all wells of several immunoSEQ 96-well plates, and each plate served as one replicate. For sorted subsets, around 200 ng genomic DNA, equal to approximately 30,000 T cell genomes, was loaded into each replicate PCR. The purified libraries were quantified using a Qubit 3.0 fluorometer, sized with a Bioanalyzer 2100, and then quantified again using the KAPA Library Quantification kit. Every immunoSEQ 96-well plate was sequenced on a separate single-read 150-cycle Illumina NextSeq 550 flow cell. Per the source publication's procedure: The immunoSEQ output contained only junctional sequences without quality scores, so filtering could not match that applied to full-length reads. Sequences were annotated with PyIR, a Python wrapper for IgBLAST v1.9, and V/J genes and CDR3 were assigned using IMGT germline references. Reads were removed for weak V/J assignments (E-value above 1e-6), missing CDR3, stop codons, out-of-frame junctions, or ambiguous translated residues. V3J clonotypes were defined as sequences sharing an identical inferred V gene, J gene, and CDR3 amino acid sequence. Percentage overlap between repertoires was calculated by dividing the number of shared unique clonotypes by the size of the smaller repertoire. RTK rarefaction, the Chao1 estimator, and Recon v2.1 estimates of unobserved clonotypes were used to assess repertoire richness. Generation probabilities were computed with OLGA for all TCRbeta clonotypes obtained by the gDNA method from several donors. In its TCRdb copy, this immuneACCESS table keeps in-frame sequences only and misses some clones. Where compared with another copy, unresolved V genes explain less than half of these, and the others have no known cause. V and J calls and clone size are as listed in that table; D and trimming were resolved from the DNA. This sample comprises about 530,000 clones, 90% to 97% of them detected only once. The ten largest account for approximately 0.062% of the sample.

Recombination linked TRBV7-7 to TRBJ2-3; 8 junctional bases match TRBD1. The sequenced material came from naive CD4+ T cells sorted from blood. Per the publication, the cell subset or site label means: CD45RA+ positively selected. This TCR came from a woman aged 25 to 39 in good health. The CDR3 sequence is CASSPGTGEADTQYF. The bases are TGTGCCAGCAGCCCGGGGACAGGAGAAGCAGATACGCAGTATTTT.